This T cell receptor (beta chain) came from a study of regulatory T cells in long-lasting Graves disease. J lost 2 bases, V lost 2 bases, and 1 base had no gene match. Germline CDR1 is MNHEY and CDR2 is SVGEGT. The CDR3 runs to 16 residues. Noted time point: persistent/refractory GD, antithyroid drugs over 5 years with positive TRAb. From PBMCs, RNA was extracted and then used to make the TCR library. An endocrinology department located in Xi'an, China, was where the patients came from. CDR3 regions were amplified by Arm-PCR using iRepertoire HTBI primers to build TCR beta libraries. TCRdb itself ran the multiplex PCR reads through MiXCR, one entry per CDR3 protein. The sample includes 400,000 to 500,000 distinct CDR3 sequences, around 20% seen only once; the top ten take about 13%.

The sample was peripheral blood mononuclear cells (PBMCs), taken when the disease was refractory, from a patient treated with antithyroid drugs. The rearrangement uses TRBV6-2 or TRBV6-3 and TRBJ2-3, with 13 positions matching TRBD2. The origin of this receptor is a female donor with Graves disease. In nucleotides, the CDR3 is TGTGCCAGCAGTTACACTAGCGGGAGGGACACAGATACGCAGTATTTT. The encoded protein is CASSYTSGRDTDTQYF.